These 20 T cell receptor beta chains were all obtained from the same sample, sequenced in a study of sequential checkpoint blockade in melanoma. Treatment defined: randomized to nivolumab then ipilimumab (arm A) or the reverse (arm B). Assay used: immunoSEQ multiplex PCR; TCRdb lists only in-frame clones, some missing. The sample consists of 2,500 to 4,000 clones, 16% of them appearing once. The sample consisted of tumor tissue (inferred from file names), taken from a patient given nivolumab and ipilimumab in sequence. The receptors here all came from a human donor with melanoma.

There are many counts of this clone. This CDR3 is CASSRSTNFAGDTQYF. The CDR3 DNA sequence: TGTGCCAGCAGCCGATCGACCAACTTCGCTGGAGATACGCAGTATTTT. This sequence joins TRBV7-6 and TRBJ2-3; no clear D gene. The CDR3 totals 16 residues. Germline CDR1 is SGHVS and CDR2 is FNYEAQ. Trimming took 5 bases from V and 5 from J, leaving 20 bases between them.

This clone occurred a few times. This sequence joins TRBV10-3 and TRBJ1-2; TRBD1 is a possible D gene (6 bases). The germline V and J ends were trimmed by 0 bases and 2 bases, with 19 bases remaining between them. Germline V gene lookup returns CDR1 ENHRY and CDR2 SYGVKD. This CDR3 has 18 residues. The CDR3 reads CAISESTDRGRKNYGYTF. DNA of the CDR3: TGTGCCATCAGTGAGTCTACGGACAGAGGACGAAAAAACTATGGCTACACCTTC.

The chain uses TRBV6-8 and TRBJ2-7; TRBD1 agrees at 8 bases. CDR1 is MNHGY and CDR2 is SAAAGT in the germline V gene. The V segment lost 2 bases and the J segment 2 bases; nucleotides outside the gene matches: 2. The CDR3 loop spans 14 amino acids. As DNA, the CDR3 is TGTGCCAGCAGTTACGGGGGACAGGCCTACGAGCAGTACTTC. It encodes CASSYGGQAYEQYF.

This clone was seen a few times. This sequence joins TRBV10-2 and TRBJ1-4; the D gene is possibly TRBD1 (6 bases). Per germline, CDR1 WSHSY and CDR2 SAAADI. Trimming stripped 8 bases from V and 0 bases from J, with 13 bases between. This CDR3 comprises 15 residues. The CDR3, as DNA: TGCGCCAGCCTTGAGGACAGAACAACTAATGAAAAACTGTTTTTT. Protein sequence: CASLEDRTTNEKLFF.

The genes are TRBV18 and TRBJ2-3; no reliable D call. Per germline, CDR1 KGHSH and CDR2 LQKENI. Between the trimmed V and J ends, which lost 3 bases and 0 bases, there was a span of 10 bases. The CDR3 is made up of 15 amino acids. As DNA, the CDR3 is TGTGCCAGCTCACCCGTTCGACCGAGCACAGATACGCAGTATTTT. It codes for CASSPVRPSTDTQYF.

The chain links TRBV19 to TRBJ2-1; possibly TRBD1 for D (5 bases). Trimming cost V 5 bases and J 0 bases, with 11 bases left between them. Germline V CDR1 and CDR2: LNHDA, SQIVND (reference sequence). The CDR3 is 15 amino acids. Here the CDR3 reads CASSFPGPSYNEQFF. DNA for the CDR3: TGTGCCAGTAGTTTCCCAGGGCCCTCCTACAATGAGCAGTTCTTC.

The chain couples TRBV18 to TRBJ1-5; D is unresolved. Germline values: CDR1 KGHSH, CDR2 LQKENI. CDR3 size: 15 residues. V lost 2 bases, J lost 0 bases, and 8 bases lay in between. The CDR3 DNA is TGTGCCAGCTCACCAAAGGGTATTAGCAATCAGCCCCAGCATTTT. Protein: CASSPKGISNQPQHF.

This clone was detected only a few times. This chain links TRBV6-8 with TRBJ1-1; unclear D gene. The CDR3 totals 15 residues. Trimming cost V 0 bases and J 0 bases, with 8 bases left between them. The germline gives CDR1 MNHGY, CDR2 SAAAGT. CDR3: CASSYSSAVNTEAFF. CDR3 DNA: TGTGCCAGCAGTTACTCGTCTGCAGTGAACACTGAAGCTTTCTTT.

This chain joins TRBV15 and TRBJ2-7; the D call may be TRBD1 or TRBD2 (5 bases each). Trimming shortened V by 1 base and J by 7 bases, and 17 bases separated the two germline ends. From germline, CDR1 is LNHNV and CDR2 YYDKDF (reference sequence). The CDR3 totals 15 residues. CDR3 coding DNA: TGTGCCACCAGCAGAGTTTGGGACCCCATGGCAGAGCAGTACTTC. Encoded protein: CATSRVWDPMAEQYF.

This clone was detected a few times. The chain couples TRBV6-8 to TRBJ2-5; 14 nucleotides align to TRBD2. V was pared by 8 bases and J by 0 bases, with 2 bases of the junction left unmatched. The CDR3 totals 15 residues. Germline loops: CDR1 MNHGY, CDR2 SAAAGT. CDR3 in amino acids: CASRTSGGHQETQYF. CDR3 sequence (DNA): TGTGCCAGCCGGACTAGCGGGGGGCACCAAGAGACCCAGTACTTC.

This clone came up many times. V usage is TRBV11-3 and J usage is TRBJ1-2, with 7 bases identical to TRBD1. This CDR3 contains 15 residues. V gave up 1 base and J gave up 7 bases; unmatched junction bases: 9. CDR1 is SGHNT, CDR2 YENEEA, per germline. The CDR3 sequence is CASSLGTGISSGYTF. The CDR3 DNA reads TGTGCCAGCAGCTTAGGGACAGGAATCTCAAGTGGCTACACCTTC.

This clone is judged medium-sized. Other DNA variants within this sample encode the same CDR3. The chain couples TRBV28 to TRBJ1-5; D unresolved. CDR3 length: 12 amino acids. The V gene lost 11 bases and the J gene lost 0 bases, with 8 bases spanning the gap. Germline V gene data show CDR1 as MDHEN and CDR2 as SYDVKM. The CDR3 region is CASRISNQPQHF. CDR3 coding DNA: TGTGCCTCGCGTATTAGCAATCAGCCCCAGCATTTT.

A note on this clone: The sample has other DNA sequences that encode this CDR3 too. The chain recombines TRBV19 with TRBJ1-5; D is unclear. V lost 6 bases, J lost 2 bases, and 5 bases lay in between. Germline-derived CDR1 and CDR2 are LNHDA and SQIVND (reference sequence). The CDR3 has 12 residues. The DNA for the CDR3 is TGTGCCAGTAGGGGTGGCAATCAGCCCCAGCATTTT. It encodes CASRGGNQPQHF.

The rearrangement uses TRBV5-1 and TRBJ1-1; 9 positions match TRBD1. The CDR3 loop spans 14 amino acids. Germline assignment: CDR1 SGHRS and CDR2 YFSETQ. V gave up 5 bases and J gave up 5 bases; unmatched junction bases: 7. CDR3 DNA: TGCGCCAGCAGTTTCAACAGGGGGCGGACTGAAGCTTTCTTT. It yields the protein CASSFNRGRTEAFF.

In its sample, this clone was seen a few times. V is TRBV28 and J is TRBJ2-1; unclear D gene. This CDR3 has 15 amino acids. Trimming took off 5 bases at V and 1 base at J, with 12 bases between the two ends. Per germline, CDR1 MDHEN and CDR2 SYDVKM. CDR3 DNA: TGTGCCAGCAGTCCGACCGTTCTTTCCTACAATGAGCAGTTCTTC. Amino acids: CASSPTVLSYNEQFF.

By sample fraction, this clone is medium-sized. The chain uses TRBV9 and TRBJ1-1; 7 bases align to TRBD1. The V segment lost 2 bases and the J segment 0 bases; nucleotides outside the gene matches: 7. The CDR3 is 16 residues long. Germline V gene data show CDR1 as SGDLS and CDR2 as YYNGEE. CDR3 amino acids: CASSVSRQGMNTEAFF. In nucleotides, the CDR3 is TGTGCCAGCAGCGTTAGTAGACAGGGCATGAACACTGAAGCTTTCTTT. Looking up the rest from reference TRBV9 and TRBJ1-1 gives the full variable domain: DSGVTQTPKHLITATGQRVTLRCSPRSGDLSVYWYQQSLDQGLQFLIQYYNGEERAKGNILERFSAQQFPDLHSELNLSSLELGDSALYFCASSVSRQGMNTEAFFGQGTRLTVV.

This clone occurred many times. DNA of the CDR3: TGTGCCAGCAGCTTAAGCGGTTCTGGAGAGACCCAGTACTTC. The encoded protein is CASSLSGSGETQYF. V gene TRBV11-3 combines with J gene TRBJ2-5, with a weak D call TRBD2 (5 bases). This CDR3 contains 14 residues. V dropped 2 bases and J dropped 4 bases, with 11 bases sitting between them. Germline V gives CDR1 SGHNT, CDR2 YENEEA.

This chain uses TRBV29-1 with TRBJ1-1; 10 bases line up with TRBD1. This CDR3 has 15 residues. V shed 7 bases and J 5 bases; nucleotides not matched to a gene: 13. The germline V gene encodes CDR1 SQVTM and CDR2 ANQGSEA. This chain's CDR3 is CSARGQGIGVTEAFF. The CDR3 region has the DNA TGCAGCGCTAGGGGACAGGGGATAGGGGTGACTGAAGCTTTCTTT.

This clone was recorded a few times. The chain's CDR3 is CASSDNPGLNNEQFF. In DNA, the CDR3 is TGTGCCAGCAGTGATAATCCCGGACTTAACAATGAGCAGTTCTTC. This chain uses TRBV6-8 with TRBJ2-1; D might be TRBD2 (5 bases). The CDR3 contains 15 residues. CDR1 and CDR2 (germline): MNHGY, SAAAGT. V dropped 5 bases and J dropped 5 bases, with 16 bases sitting between them.

Judged by abundance, this clone is medium-sized (0.01 to 0.1%). J is TRBJ1-1 and V is TRBV6-8; 11 bases line up with TRBD1. Germline V gives CDR1 MNHGY, CDR2 SAAAGT. V gave up 10 bases and J gave up 7 bases; unmatched junction bases: 11. This CDR3 spans 14 amino acids. The DNA for the CDR3 is TGTGCCATCAGGAGGACAGGGGGCGGAGATGAAGCTTTCTTT. Protein: CAIRRTGGGDEAFF.